Each of the 2 T cell receptor beta chains below was sequenced from the same sample in a study of beta chain features in type 1 diabetes. Study-level points and caveats: People with Type 1 diabetes carried modestly yet significantly shorter TCRB CDR3s in all four CD4+ subsets.

The isolated RNA, all of it, was reverse transcribed, so expressed TCRB transcripts were what got sequenced. Clones were read by immunoSEQ multiplex PCR, and TCRdb kept only the in-frame ones, dropping some. The sample lists 200,000 to 300,000 clones; around 21% were seen once. Their cognate antigens are unknown. The sequencing input was naive CD4+ T cells from blood. The receptor set was obtained from a woman between 35 and 50 years old with type 1 diabetes.

The V and J genes are TRBV5-1 and TRBJ2-1, with 8 bases lining up with TRBD2. The germline CDR1 and CDR2 sequences are SGHRS and YFSETQ. The CDR3 length is 16 residues. Trimming removed 5 bases from V and 7 bases from J; junction bases left unmatched: 14. The DNA of the CDR3 is TGCGCCAGCAGGGCGGTCGAGACGGGAGGGACAAATGAGCAGTTCTTC. Protein product: CASRAVETGGTNEQFF. The variable domain in full, with the rest retrieved from reference TRBV5-1 and TRBJ2-1, is KAGVTQTPRYLIKTRGQQVTLSCSPISGHRSVSWYQQTPGQGLQFLFEYFSETQRNKGNFPGRFSGRQFSNSRSEMNVSTLELGDSALYLCASRAVETGGTNEQFFGPGTRLTVL.

This chain links TRBV28 with TRBJ1-2; D not resolved. V gave up 10 bases and J gave up 4 bases, with 7 bases separating them. CDR1 and CDR2 from the germline V gene are MDHEN and SYDVKM. The CDR3 extends over 10 amino acids. The CDR3 DNA sequence: TGTGCCACCGGCGGCTATGGCTACACCTTC. It is translated as CATGGYGYTF.